This TCR beta chain derives from a study of shared clonotypes between healthy human individuals (TCRdb year 2020). For the study in its entirety: The cohort included three men and a couple of women between 18 and 49 years of age. For each donor, CD4 naive and CD4 memory were each given three plates, CD8 naive was given two plates, and CD8 memory was given one plate. The study deeply sequenced blood TCR repertoires of about 5 healthy adults to estimate repertoire size and the extent of clonotype sharing between individuals. Libraries were prepared and TCR repertoires were sequenced by different laboratories using diverse techniques, in order to increase sequencing depth and limit assay-specific biases. Each donor's leukapheresis produced roughly between roughly 0.85 and 10 billion PBMCs. Beyond this particular receptor, the publication reports: Higher generation probabilities were observed for clonotypes shared by all four sorted-subset donors than for non-shared clonotypes. The small number of donors limited the genetic and exposure-history diversity represented. Larger estimated clonotype richness was generally found for naive subsets than for memory subsets. Pairwise subsampling led to the expectation that sequencing depth would affect the degree of clonotype sharing among donors. Across several donors, approximately 5% of naive CD4, approximately 3.5% of naive CD8, under 2.5% of memory CD4, and 0.4% of memory CD8 clonotypes were shared. Sampling was restricted to blood, and TCR repertoires in tissues likely differ from the TCR repertoires found in blood. Rarefaction of sorted-subset datasets indicated incomplete sequencing despite the large sequencing depth.

Turning to this clone: Its antigen is still unknown. One base away there is no much larger clone; base qualities are not given.

Relative to germline, V is missing 4 bases and J is missing 9 bases, with 7 bases of the junction outside any gene match. The CDR3, cysteine through phenylalanine, is 14 amino acids long. The read is trimmed to its CDR3 DNA, 42 bases read in frame from base 1. CDR1 and CDR2, looked up from the germline V gene, are SGHRS and YFSETQ. TCR CDR3 regions were amplified from genomic DNA by multiplex PCR using the deep immunoSEQ assay. For each cell subset, the extracted genomic DNA was distributed evenly across all wells of several immunoSEQ 96-well plates, and each plate served as one replicate. Each replicate PCR for sorted subsets received approximately 220 ng genomic DNA, equal to about 30,000 T cell genomes. The purified libraries were quantified using a Qubit 3.0 fluorometer, sized with a Bioanalyzer 2100, and then quantified again using the KAPA Library Quantification kit. A separate single-read 150-cycle Illumina NextSeq 550 flow cell was used to sequence each immunoSEQ 96-well plate. In the authors' own workflow: Because the immunoSEQ output held only junctional sequences and lacked quality scores, the filtering could not match the filtering applied to full-length reads. Sequences were annotated with PyIR, a Python wrapper for IgBLAST v1.9, and V/J genes and CDR3 were assigned using IMGT germline references. Reads were removed for weak V/J assignments (E-value above 1e-6), missing CDR3, stop codons, out-of-frame junctions, or ambiguous translated residues. V3J clonotypes were defined as sequences sharing an identical inferred V gene, J gene, and CDR3 amino acid sequence. To compute the percentage overlap between repertoires, the number of shared unique clonotypes was divided by the size of the smaller repertoire. Three approaches were used to assess repertoire richness: RTK rarefaction, the Chao1 estimator, and Recon v2.1 estimates of unobserved clonotypes. For all TCRbeta clonotypes obtained by the gDNA method from a handful of donors, generation probabilities were computed with OLGA. TCRdb mirrors the immuneACCESS table, restricted to in-frame sequences. Some clones are absent from its copies; in checked studies, under half trace to an unresolved V gene, and the reason for the others is unknown. V and J calls and clone size are copied from that table; D and trimming were computed from the DNA. Within this sample are 2,500,000 or so clones, with about nine tenths of them counted one time only. The ten top clones hold around 0.38% of the sample.

Healthy HIV-negative adults with no recently reported acute infections or vaccinations were included as donors. Only Caucasian adults living in Nashville, Tennessee, USA were represented among the donors. CD4+ T cells were enriched by magnetic negative selection; naive cells were then positively selected on CD45RA, and the negative fraction formed the memory subset. Blood was collected by leukapheresis, and PBMCs were isolated by Ficoll-Histopaque density gradient centrifugation and then cryopreserved in liquid nitrogen vapor phase. Purity and quantity of every magnetically sorted T cell population were checked by analytical flow cytometry. From each sorted fraction, genomic DNA was isolated and quantified by UV absorbance on a Nanodrop 2000c.

The sample was naive CD4+ T cells from PBMCs. Reading the label with the study, this specimen's cell subset or site is: CD45RA+ positively selected. The V and J segments used are TRBV5-1 and TRBJ2-1, and 10 junction bases match TRBD2. This clonotype originated in a man aged 18 to 29 in good health. Some clones in this sample may be carry-over from other donors' samples. The sequenced DNA: TGCGCCAGCAGCCCGGTTGTAGCGGGAGGTGAGCAGTTCTTC. This gives the protein CASSPVVAGGEQFF. This CDR3, with the reference TRBV5-1 and TRBJ2-1 proteins standing in past its ends, gives the full variable domain KAGVTQTPRYLIKTRGQQVTLSCSPISGHRSVSWYQQTPGQGLQFLFEYFSETQRNKGNFPGRFSGRQFSNSRSEMNVSTLELGDSALYLCASSPVVAGGEQFFGPGTRLTVL.